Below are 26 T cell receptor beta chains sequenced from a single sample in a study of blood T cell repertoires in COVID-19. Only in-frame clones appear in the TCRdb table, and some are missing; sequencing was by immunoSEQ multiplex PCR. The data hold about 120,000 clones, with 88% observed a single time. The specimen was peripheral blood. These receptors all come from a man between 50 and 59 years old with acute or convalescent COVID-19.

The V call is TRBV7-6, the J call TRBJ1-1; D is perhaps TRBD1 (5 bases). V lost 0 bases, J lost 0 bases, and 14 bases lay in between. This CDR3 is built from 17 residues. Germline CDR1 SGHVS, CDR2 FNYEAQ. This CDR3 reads CASSLALRGTLNTEAFF. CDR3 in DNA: TGTGCCAGCAGCTTAGCGCTACGGGGGACTTTGAACACTGAAGCTTTCTTT.

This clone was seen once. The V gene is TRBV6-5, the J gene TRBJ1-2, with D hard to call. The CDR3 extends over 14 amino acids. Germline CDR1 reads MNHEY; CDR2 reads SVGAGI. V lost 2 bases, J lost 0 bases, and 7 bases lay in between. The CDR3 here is CASSYGGTNYGYTF. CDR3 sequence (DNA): TGTGCCAGCAGTTACGGAGGGACTAACTATGGCTACACCTTC.

The CDR3 region is CASRRQGFVDTEAFF. The CDR3, as DNA: TGTGCCAGCAGGAGACAGGGGTTTGTCGACACTGAAGCTTTCTTT. The chain joins TRBV6-5 to TRBJ1-1, with 8 bases lining up with TRBD1. Germline V CDR1 and CDR2: MNHEY, SVGAGI. CDR3 size: 15 residues. V shed 6 bases, J shed 3 bases, and the junction held 9 bases outside the gene matches.

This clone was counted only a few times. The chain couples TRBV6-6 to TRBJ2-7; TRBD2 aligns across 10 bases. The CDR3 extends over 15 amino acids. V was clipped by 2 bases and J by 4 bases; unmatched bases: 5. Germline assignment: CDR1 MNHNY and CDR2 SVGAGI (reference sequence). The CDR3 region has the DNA TGTGCCAGCAGTTACATGCTAGCGGGGGCTTACGAGCAGTACTTC. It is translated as CASSYMLAGAYEQYF.

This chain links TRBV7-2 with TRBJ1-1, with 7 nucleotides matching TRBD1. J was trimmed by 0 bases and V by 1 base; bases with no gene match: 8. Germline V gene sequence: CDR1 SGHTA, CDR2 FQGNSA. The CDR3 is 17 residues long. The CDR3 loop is CASSLVRGRIVNTEAFF. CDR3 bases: TGTGCCAGCAGCTTAGTGAGGGGGCGTATAGTGAACACTGAAGCTTTCTTT.

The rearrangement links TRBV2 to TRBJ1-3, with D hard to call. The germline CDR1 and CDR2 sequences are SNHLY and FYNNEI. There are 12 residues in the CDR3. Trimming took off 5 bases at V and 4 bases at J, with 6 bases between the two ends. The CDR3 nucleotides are TGTGCCAGCAGTTATTTAGGAAACACCATATATTTT. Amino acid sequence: CASSYLGNTIYF.

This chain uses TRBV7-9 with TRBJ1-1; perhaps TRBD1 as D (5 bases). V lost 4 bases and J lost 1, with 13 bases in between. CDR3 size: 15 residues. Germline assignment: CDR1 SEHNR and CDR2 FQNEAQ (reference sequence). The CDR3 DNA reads TGTGCCAGCAGCTCCCAGGGTTTGCGGAACACTGAAGCTTTCTTT. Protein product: CASSSQGLRNTEAFF.

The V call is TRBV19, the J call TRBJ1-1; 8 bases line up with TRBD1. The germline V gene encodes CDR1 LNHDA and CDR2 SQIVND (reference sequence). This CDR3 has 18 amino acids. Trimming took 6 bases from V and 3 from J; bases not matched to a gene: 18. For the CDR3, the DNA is TGTGCCAGTAGCCCACCTACGACAGGGGCGAGGGGAGACACTGAAGCTTTCTTT. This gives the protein CASSPPTTGARGDTEAFF.

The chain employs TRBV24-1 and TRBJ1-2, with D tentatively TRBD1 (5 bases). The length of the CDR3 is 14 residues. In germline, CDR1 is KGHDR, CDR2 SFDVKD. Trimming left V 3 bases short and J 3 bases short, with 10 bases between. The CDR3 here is CATSDTDSYYGYTF. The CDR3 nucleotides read TGTGCCACCAGTGATACCGACAGCTACTATGGCTACACCTTC.

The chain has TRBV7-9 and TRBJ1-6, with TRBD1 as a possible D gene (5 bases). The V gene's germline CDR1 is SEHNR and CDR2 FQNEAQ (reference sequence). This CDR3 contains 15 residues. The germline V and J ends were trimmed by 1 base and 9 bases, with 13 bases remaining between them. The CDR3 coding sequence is TGTGCCAGCAGCTTAGGAGGTCAGGGCGGTTCACCCCTCCACTTT. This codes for CASSLGGQGGSPLHF.

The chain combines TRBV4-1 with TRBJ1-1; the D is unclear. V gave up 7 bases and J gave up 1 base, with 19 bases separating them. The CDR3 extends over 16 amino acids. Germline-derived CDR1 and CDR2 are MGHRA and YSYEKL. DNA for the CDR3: TGCGCCAGCACCCCAACGATGGGCAGGAAGAACACTGAAGCTTTCTTT. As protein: CASTPTMGRKNTEAFF.

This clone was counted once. CDR3 loop: CASSEGGTGGYTIYF. In nucleotides, the CDR3 is TGTGCCAGCAGTGAAGGGGGGACAGGGGGCTACACCATATATTTT. J is TRBJ1-3 and V is TRBV2, with 12 positions matching TRBD1. Trimming cost V 1 base and J 8 bases; bases outside gene matches: 3. Germline assignment: CDR1 SNHLY and CDR2 FYNNEI. The CDR3 runs 15 residues.

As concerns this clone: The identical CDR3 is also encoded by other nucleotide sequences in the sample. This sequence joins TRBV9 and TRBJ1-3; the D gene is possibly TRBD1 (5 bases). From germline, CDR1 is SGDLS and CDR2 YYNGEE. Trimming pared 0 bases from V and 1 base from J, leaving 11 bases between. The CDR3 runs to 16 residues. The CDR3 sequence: CASSVAWGGSGNTIYF. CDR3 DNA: TGTGCCAGCAGCGTAGCCTGGGGCGGATCTGGAAACACCATATATTTT.

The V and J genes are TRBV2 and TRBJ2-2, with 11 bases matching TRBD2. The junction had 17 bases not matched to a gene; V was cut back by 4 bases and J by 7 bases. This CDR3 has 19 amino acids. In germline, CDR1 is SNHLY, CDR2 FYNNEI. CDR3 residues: CASSVRLPGTSGLSGELFF. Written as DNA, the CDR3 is TGTGCCAGCAGTGTAAGGCTTCCCGGGACTAGCGGCCTTAGCGGGGAGCTGTTTTTT.

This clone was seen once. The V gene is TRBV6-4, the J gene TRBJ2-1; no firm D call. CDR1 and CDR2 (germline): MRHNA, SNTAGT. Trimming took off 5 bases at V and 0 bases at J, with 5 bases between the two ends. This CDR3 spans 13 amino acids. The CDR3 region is CASSKSSYNEQFF. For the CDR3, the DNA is TGTGCCAGCAGTAAGAGCTCCTACAATGAGCAGTTCTTC.

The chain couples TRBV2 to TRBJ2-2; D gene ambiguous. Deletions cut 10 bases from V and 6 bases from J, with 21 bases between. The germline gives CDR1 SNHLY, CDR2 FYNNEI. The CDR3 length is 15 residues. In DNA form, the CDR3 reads TGTGCCACCTCACCCTTGACATCGACCCCCGGGGAGCTGTTTTTT. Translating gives CATSPLTSTPGELFF.

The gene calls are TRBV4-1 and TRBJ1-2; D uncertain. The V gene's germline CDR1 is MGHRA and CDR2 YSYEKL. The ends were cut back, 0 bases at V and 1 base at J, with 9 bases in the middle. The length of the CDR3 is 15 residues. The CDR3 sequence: CASSQDYPLNYGYTF. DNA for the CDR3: TGCGCCAGCAGCCAAGACTATCCCCTTAACTATGGCTACACCTTC.

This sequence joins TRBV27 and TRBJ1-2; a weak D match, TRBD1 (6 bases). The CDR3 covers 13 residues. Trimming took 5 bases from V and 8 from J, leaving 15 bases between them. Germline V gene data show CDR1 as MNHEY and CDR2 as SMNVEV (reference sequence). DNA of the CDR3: TGTGCCAGCAGTAAACAGGGAAGATCAGGCTACACCTTC. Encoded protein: CASSKQGRSGYTF.

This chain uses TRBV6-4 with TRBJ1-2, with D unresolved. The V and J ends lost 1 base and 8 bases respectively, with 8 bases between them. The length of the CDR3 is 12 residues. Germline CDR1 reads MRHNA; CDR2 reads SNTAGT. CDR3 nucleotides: TGTGCCAGCAGTGACTACGGGTACGGCTACACCTTC. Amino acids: CASSDYGYGYTF.

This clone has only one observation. The CDR3 is CASSSQVAGANTGELFF. Written as DNA, the CDR3 is TGCGCCAGCAGCTCTCAGGTCGCGGGGGCTAACACCGGGGAGCTGTTTTTT. The V call is TRBV5-1, the J call TRBJ2-2; perhaps TRBD2 as D (7 bases). The V and J ends lost 3 bases and 2 bases respectively, with 17 bases between them. CDR3 length: 17 residues. Looked up from germline, CDR1 is SGHRS and CDR2 is YFSETQ.

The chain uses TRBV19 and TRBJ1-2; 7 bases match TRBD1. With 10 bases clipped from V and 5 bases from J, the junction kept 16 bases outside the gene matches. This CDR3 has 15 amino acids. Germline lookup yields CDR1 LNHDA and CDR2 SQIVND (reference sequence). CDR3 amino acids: CATTDRALAHYGYTF. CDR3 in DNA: TGTGCCACCACAGACAGGGCCTTGGCCCATTATGGCTACACCTTC.

This CDR3 is CASSLRQNTEAFF. The DNA of the CDR3 is TGCGCCAGCAGCTTGAGACAGAACACTGAAGCTTTCTTT. The rearrangement uses TRBV5-1 and TRBJ1-1; D not resolved. Trimming cost V 1 base and J 1 base, with 5 bases left between them. Looked up from germline, CDR1 is SGHRS and CDR2 is YFSETQ. The CDR3 has 13 amino acids.

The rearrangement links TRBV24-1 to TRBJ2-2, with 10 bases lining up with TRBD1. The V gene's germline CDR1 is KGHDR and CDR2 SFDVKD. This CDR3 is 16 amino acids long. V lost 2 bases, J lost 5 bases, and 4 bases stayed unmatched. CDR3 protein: CATSDSGQGRTGELFF. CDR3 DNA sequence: TGTGCCACCAGTGATTCGGGACAGGGGCGAACCGGGGAGCTGTTTTTT.

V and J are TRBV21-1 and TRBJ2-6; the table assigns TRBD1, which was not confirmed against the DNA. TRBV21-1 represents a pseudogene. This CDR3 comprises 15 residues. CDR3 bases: TGTGCCAGCAGCCCCCCCCACTCTGGGGCCAACGTCCTGACTTTC. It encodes CASSPPHSGANVLTF.

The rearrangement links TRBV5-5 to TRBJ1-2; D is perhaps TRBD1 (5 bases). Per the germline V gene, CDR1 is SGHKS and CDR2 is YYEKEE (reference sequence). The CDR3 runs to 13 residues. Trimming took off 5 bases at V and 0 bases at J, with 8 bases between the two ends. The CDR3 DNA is TGTGCCAGCAGTTTAGGGGCTAACTATGGCTACACCTTC. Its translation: CASSLGANYGYTF.

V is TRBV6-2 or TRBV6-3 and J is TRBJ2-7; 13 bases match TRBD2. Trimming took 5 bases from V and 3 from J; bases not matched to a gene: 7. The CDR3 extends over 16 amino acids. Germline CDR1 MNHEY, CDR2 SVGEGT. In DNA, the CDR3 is TGTGCCAGCAGTCGCCGGACTAGCGGGAGAATCTACGAGCAGTACTTC. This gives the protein CASSRRTSGRIYEQYF.